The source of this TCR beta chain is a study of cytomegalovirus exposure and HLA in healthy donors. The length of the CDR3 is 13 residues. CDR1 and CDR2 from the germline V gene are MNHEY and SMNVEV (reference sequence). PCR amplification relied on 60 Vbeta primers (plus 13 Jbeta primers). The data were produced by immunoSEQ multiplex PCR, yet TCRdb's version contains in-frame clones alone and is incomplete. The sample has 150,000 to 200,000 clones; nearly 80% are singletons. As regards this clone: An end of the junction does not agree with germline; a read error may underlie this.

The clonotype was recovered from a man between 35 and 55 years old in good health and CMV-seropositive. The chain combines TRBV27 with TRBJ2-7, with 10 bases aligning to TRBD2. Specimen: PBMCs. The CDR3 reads CATSGTSEGELYF. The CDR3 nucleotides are TGTGCCACTTCTGGGACTAGCGAGGGCGAGCTGTACTTC.